This T cell receptor beta chain comes out of a study of blood T cell repertoires in COVID-19. The wider study: The samples span acute and convalescent COVID-19 from the United States, Italy and Spain. PBMCs, B-cell-depleted T cells, or T cells provided the cDNA or gDNA that made up the material.

This CDR3 has 15 residues. CDR1 and CDR2 from the germline V gene are SGHVS and FNYEAQ. V was shortened by 0 bases and J by 0 bases, with 9 bases between the two germline ends. How the authors handled the data: Reference gene primers were amplified, and this amplification served to estimate nucleated cell counts. Assay: immunoSEQ multiplex PCR; the TCRdb copy retains only in-frame clones and omits some. The D gene and trimming were derived from the DNA, and the V and J assignments and clone size from that table. The sample comprises some 97,000 clones, more than 65% of which are singletons, and approximately 31% rests with the top ten. This clone appeared once.

This TCR came from a man between 65 and 85 years old with active or convalescent COVID-19. The rearrangement links TRBV7-6 to TRBJ2-7, with TRBD1 as a possible D gene (6 bases). The sequenced sample consisted of peripheral blood. The chain's CDR3 is CASSLATGSSYEQYF. The CDR3 DNA reads as TGTGCCAGCAGCTTAGCAACAGGGAGCTCCTACGAGCAGTACTTC.